This T cell receptor (beta chain) was sequenced for a study of T cell responses to AZD1222 COVID-19 vaccine. Study-level points and caveats: Females made up more of the donors, who were largely white British, and clonal diversity may have come out too low.

Method: immunoSEQ multiplex PCR; TCRdb's copy keeps in-frame clones and lacks some. The sample consists of approximately 76,000 clones, approximately 89% of them appearing once. For this clone: The antigen is undetermined.

The CDR3 extends over 13 amino acids. V lost 2 bases, J lost 7 bases, and 11 bases lay in between. Germline V gene lookup returns CDR1 MNHNS and CDR2 SASEGT. The sequencing used peripheral blood, collected on day 0 of AZD1222 vaccination. V usage is TRBV6-1 and J usage is TRBJ1-2; D gene uncertain. The TCR comes from an adult in good health. The CDR3 spells CASSERSAGGYTF. The CDR3 nucleotides read TGTGCCAGCAGTGAACGTTCGGCGGGTGGCTACACCTTC.